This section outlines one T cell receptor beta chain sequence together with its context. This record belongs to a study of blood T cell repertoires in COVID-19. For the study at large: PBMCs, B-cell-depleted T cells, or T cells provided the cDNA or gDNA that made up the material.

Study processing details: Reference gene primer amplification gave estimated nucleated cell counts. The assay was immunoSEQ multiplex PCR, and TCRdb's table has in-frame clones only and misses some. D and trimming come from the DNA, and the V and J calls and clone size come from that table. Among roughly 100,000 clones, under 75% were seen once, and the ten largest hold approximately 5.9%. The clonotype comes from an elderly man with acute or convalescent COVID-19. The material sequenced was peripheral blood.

The CDR3 nucleotides read TGTGCCAGCAGCTCATCTGGCGGTCTCTACAATGAGCAGTTCTTC. It codes for CASSSSGGLYNEQFF. The chain employs TRBV7-9 and TRBJ2-1; D call uncertain. The CDR3 spans 15 residues. CDR1 and CDR2 (germline): SEHNR, FQNEAQ (reference sequence). The V end was cut by 4 bases, the J end by 3 bases, with 13 bases between.